This TCR beta chain derives from a study of early T cells in non-severe SARS-CoV-2 infection. At the level of the study: Unsorted whole blood bulk RNA was sequenced, with unpaired chains.

Individual cDNA molecules were tagged with unique molecular identifiers, the study reported. TCRdb called the 5' RACE reads again in MiXCR, with one record for every CDR3 protein. Among around 88,000 distinct CDR3 sequences listed, approximately 15% were seen once. This clonotype was observed a few times. Antigen unknown. Study-wide results and limits: Matching against VDJdb likely underestimated virus-specific expansions, favoring anti-spike CD8.

The germline V gene encodes CDR1 SGHTA and CDR2 FQGNSA. Trimming at V came to 5 bases and at J to 2 bases, leaving 9 bases not matched to a gene. CDR3 size: 15 residues. The sequenced sample was whole blood. The chain links TRBV7-2 to TRBJ2-7; 7 bases line up with TRBD1. The source is an adult who was a healthcare worker with PCR-confirmed SARS-CoV-2 infection or an uninfected control (not recorded which). CDR3 residues: CASSPRGTAAYEQYF. For the CDR3, the DNA is TGTGCCAGCAGCCCCCGAGGGACAGCTGCCTACGAGCAGTACTTC.